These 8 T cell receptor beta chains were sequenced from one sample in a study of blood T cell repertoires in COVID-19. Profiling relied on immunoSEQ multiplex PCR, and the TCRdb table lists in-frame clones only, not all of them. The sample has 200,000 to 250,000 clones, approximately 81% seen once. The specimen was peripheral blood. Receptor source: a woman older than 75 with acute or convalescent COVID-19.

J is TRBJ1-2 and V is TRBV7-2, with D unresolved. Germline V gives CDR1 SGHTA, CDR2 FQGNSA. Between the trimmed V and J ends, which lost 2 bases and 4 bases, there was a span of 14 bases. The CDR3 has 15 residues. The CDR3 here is CASSLLIQAFYGYTF. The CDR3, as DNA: TGTGCCAGCAGCTTATTGATCCAAGCCTTCTATGGCTACACCTTC.

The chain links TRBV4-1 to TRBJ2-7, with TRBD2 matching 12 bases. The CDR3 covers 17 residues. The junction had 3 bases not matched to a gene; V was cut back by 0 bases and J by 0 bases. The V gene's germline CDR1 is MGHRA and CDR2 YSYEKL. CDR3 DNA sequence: TGCGCCAGCAGCCAAGATCTACTAGCGGGGGGCTCCTACGAGCAGTACTTC. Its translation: CASSQDLLAGGSYEQYF.

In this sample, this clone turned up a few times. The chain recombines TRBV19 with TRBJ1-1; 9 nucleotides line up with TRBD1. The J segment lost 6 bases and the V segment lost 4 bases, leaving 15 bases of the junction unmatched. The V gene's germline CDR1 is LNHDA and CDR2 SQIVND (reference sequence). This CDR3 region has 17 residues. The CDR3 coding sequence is TGTGCCAGTAGTAAAACATCGGAAGCACAGGGGGCCCCTGAAGCTTTCTTT. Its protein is CASSKTSEAQGAPEAFF.

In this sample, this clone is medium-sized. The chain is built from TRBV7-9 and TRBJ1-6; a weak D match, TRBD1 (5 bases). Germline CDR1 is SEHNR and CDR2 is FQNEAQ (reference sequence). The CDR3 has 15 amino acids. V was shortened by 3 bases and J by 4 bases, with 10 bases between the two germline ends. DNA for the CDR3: TGTGCCAGCAGCTTTGGACAATCTTATAATTCACCCCTCCACTTT. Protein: CASSFGQSYNSPLHF.

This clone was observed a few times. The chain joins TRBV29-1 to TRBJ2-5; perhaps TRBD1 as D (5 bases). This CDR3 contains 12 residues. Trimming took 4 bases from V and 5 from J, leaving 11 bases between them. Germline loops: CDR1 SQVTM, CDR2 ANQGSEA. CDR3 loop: CSVAPGMETQYF. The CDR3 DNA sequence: TGCAGCGTTGCCCCAGGGATGGAGACCCAGTACTTC.

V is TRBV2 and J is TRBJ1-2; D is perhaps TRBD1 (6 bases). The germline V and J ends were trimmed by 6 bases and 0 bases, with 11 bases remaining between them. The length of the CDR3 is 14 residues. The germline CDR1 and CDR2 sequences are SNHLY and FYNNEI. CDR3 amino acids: CASRKQGPNYGYTF. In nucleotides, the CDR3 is TGTGCCAGCAGGAAACAGGGCCCTAACTATGGCTACACCTTC. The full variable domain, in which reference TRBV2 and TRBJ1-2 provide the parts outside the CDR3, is EPEVTQTPSHQVTQMGQEVILRCVPISNHLYFYWYRQILGQKVEFLVSFYNNEISEKSEIFDDQFSVERPDGSNFTLKIRSTKLEDSAMYFCASRKQGPNYGYTFGSGTRLTVV.

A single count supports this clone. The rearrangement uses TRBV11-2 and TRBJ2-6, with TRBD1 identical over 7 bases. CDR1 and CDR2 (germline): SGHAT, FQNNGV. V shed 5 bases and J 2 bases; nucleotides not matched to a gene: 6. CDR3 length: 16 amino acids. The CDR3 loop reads CASSLRQGAGANVLTF. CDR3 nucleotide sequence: TGTGCCAGCAGCCTCCGGCAGGGGGCTGGGGCCAACGTCCTGACTTTC.

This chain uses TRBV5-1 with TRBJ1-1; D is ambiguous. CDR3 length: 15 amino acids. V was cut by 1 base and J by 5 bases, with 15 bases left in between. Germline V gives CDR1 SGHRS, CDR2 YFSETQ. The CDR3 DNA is TGCGCCAGCAGCTTGACTCCGACGGAGGGAACTGAAGCTTTCTTT. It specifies CASSLTPTEGTEAFF.